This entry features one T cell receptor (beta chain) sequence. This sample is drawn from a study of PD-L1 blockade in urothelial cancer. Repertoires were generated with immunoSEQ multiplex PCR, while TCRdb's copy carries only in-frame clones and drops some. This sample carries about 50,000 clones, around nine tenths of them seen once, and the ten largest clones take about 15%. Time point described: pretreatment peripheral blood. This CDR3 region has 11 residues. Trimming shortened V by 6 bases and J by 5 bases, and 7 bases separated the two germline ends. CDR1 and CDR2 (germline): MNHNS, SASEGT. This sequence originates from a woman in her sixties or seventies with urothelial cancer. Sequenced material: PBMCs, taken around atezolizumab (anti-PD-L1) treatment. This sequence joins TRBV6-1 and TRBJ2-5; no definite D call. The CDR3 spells CASSERETQYF. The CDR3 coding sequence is TGTGCCAGCAGCGAACGGGAGACCCAGTACTTC.